This T cell receptor (beta chain) was sequenced for a study of blood T cell repertoires in COVID-19 (dated by TCRdb to 2020 to 2022). About the investigation overall: The collaborator samples originated in the United States, Italy and Spain and spanned the acute and convalescent phases of COVID-19. Subjects who had been exposed to COVID-19, were actively infected with it, or had recovered from it provided the deeply sampled blood TCRbeta repertoires that made up the dataset. Nearly every sample came with metadata listing a de-identified subject ID, COVID-19 status, age in years and sex. A freely available public database, intended as a resource for researchers studying the immune response to SARS-CoV-2, is where the repertoires were released. The samples were drawn from two sources: the first 160 participants of the ongoing ImmuneRACE study, and 1,200 or so subjects contributed by 6 global collaborators. The prospective study material was composed of cDNA or gDNA derived from T cells, B-cell-depleted T cells, or PBMCs. Where HLA class I and class II types were available, the types were taken from metadata supplied by the sample provider, not from assay-based typing. Results and caveats for the whole study, not just this receptor: How much clinical and demographic metadata was included differed by source and by participant, and the metadata was provided uncurated.

TCRbeta CDR3 regions were amplified from genomic DNA by means of the immunoSEQ Assay, a bias-controlled multiplex PCR. Under the source paper's analysis protocol: Nucleated cell counts per sample were estimated from amplification of reference gene primers within the assay. To quantify the absolute abundance of each unique TCRbeta CDR3 rearrangement, sequence reads were collapsed and filtered. For each sample, productive Simpson clonality was calculated by taking the square root of Simpson's diversity index across productive rearrangements. The clones in this table, taken by TCRdb from immuneACCESS, are in-frame only. Not every clone is retained; where verified, under half of the shortfall comes from an unresolved V gene, and the cause of the rest is unknown. V, J and clone size were drawn from that table, and D and trimming were deduced from the DNA. The sample profile shows over 200,000 clones; around nine tenths of them were found once. Under 7.5% of the sample rests with the top ten.

The V end gives up 5 bases and the J end 3 bases, leaving 4 bases in the junction not matched to a gene. For CDR1 and CDR2, the germline V gene (reference sequence) lists SGHNT and YYREEE. The cysteine opens and the phenylalanine closes a CDR3 of 13 amino acids. The read is trimmed to its CDR3 DNA, 39 bases read in frame from base 1. Samples from volunteer blood donors who had recovered from COVID-19 were contributed by a second Seattle source. The collaborating institutions used their own protocols to collect whole blood in K2EDTA tubes. For TCRbeta analysis, collaborators shipped samples as frozen whole blood, isolated PBMCs, or DNA extracted from either of those sample types. Worth noting for this clone: There is no known antigen for this receptor. No much larger clonotype is one base removed from it; base qualities were not supplied.

The sequence came from a man between 60 and 75 years old who had recovered from COVID-19. The sequencing sample was made of peripheral blood. The rearrangement combines TRBV5-4 with TRBJ1-1, with 7 central nucleotides matching TRBD1. This receptor has the CDR3 CASSRGRDTEAFF. The nucleotide sequence reads TGTGCCAGCAGTAGGGGGCGGGACACTGAAGCTTTCTTT. With the portions outside the CDR3 filled from the reference TRBV5-4 and TRBJ1-1 genes, the complete variable region becomes ETGVTQSPTHLIKTRGQQVTLRCSSQSGHNTVSWYQQALGQGPQFIFQYYREEENGRGNFPPRFSGLQFPNYSSELNVNALELDDSALYLCASSRGRDTEAFFGQGTRLTVV.